A selection of T cell receptor beta chains follows, all from one sample in a study of T cell responses to AZD1222 COVID-19 vaccine. Some clones are missing from TCRdb's copy, which holds only in-frame ones; the method was immunoSEQ multiplex PCR. Of some 140,000 clones listed, around 90% are singletons. The input for sequencing was peripheral blood, taken on day 0 of AZD1222 vaccination. Receptor source: an adult in good health. CDR3s include the opening cysteine and the closing phenylalanine or tryptophan. D genes are given only for firm matches. The size entry is marked missing in some rows and otherwise reads once, few, many or a size class.

d_call: -
v_call: TRBV7-3
cdr3_length: 13
clone_size: -
j_call: TRBJ2-2
cdr3_aa: CASSSPSTGELFF

d_call: TRBD2
v_call: TRBV9
cdr3_length: 14
clone_size: -
j_call: TRBJ2-7
cdr3_aa: CASSQGLAGAEQYF

d_call: -
v_call: TRBV21-1
cdr3_length: 13
clone_size: -
j_call: TRBJ2-1
cdr3_aa: CASSTFSYNEQFF

d_call: TRBD2
v_call: TRBV7-6
cdr3_length: 21
clone_size: -
j_call: TRBJ2-1
cdr3_aa: CASSLVPIRASGRDSYNEQFF

d_call: TRBD2
v_call: TRBV6-2/TRBV6-3
cdr3_length: 21
clone_size: -
j_call: TRBJ2-7
cdr3_aa: CASSYSRSKGLAGVGSYEQYF

d_call: -
v_call: TRBV4-3
cdr3_length: 14
clone_size: -
j_call: TRBJ1-2
cdr3_aa: CASSPRTGNYGYTF

d_call: -
v_call: TRBV5-6
cdr3_length: 15
clone_size: -
j_call: TRBJ1-4
cdr3_aa: CASSLGGRVNEKLFF

d_call: -
v_call: TRBV28
cdr3_length: 17
clone_size: -
j_call: TRBJ2-1
cdr3_aa: CASSDTGTSSSYNEQFF

d_call: TRBD1
v_call: TRBV11-2
cdr3_length: 14
clone_size: -
j_call: TRBJ1-2
cdr3_aa: CASRQTGGSYGYTF

d_call: TRBD2
v_call: TRBV5-1
cdr3_length: 15
clone_size: -
j_call: TRBJ2-7
cdr3_aa: CASSLGSGVTYEQYF

d_call: -
v_call: TRBV5-1
cdr3_length: 12
clone_size: -
j_call: TRBJ2-5
cdr3_aa: CASSLSIGTQYF

d_call: -
v_call: TRBV7-3
cdr3_length: 16
clone_size: -
j_call: TRBJ2-1
cdr3_aa: CASSLTNGGGDNEQFF

d_call: TRBD2
v_call: TRBV5-1
cdr3_length: 18
clone_size: -
j_call: TRBJ2-1
cdr3_aa: CASSPSSGRDPYYNEQFF

d_call: TRBD1
v_call: TRBV18
cdr3_length: 16
clone_size: -
j_call: TRBJ1-1
cdr3_aa: CASSPGDRPEGTEAFF

d_call: -
v_call: TRBV3-1/TRBV3-2
cdr3_length: 14
clone_size: -
j_call: TRBJ1-1
cdr3_aa: CASSHEGVWTEAFF

d_call: TRBD1
v_call: TRBV7-9
cdr3_length: 15
clone_size: -
j_call: TRBJ2-7
cdr3_aa: CASSPRQGRHTEQYF

d_call: -
v_call: TRBV6-5
cdr3_length: 13
clone_size: -
j_call: TRBJ1-1
cdr3_aa: CASGQGLNTEAFF

d_call: -
v_call: TRBV18
cdr3_length: 15
clone_size: -
j_call: TRBJ1-1
cdr3_aa: CASSVRPTMNTEAFF

d_call: -
v_call: TRBV7-9
cdr3_length: 12
clone_size: -
j_call: TRBJ1-4
cdr3_aa: CAIRGTNEKLFF

d_call: TRBD2
v_call: TRBV11-2
cdr3_length: 16
clone_size: once
j_call: TRBJ2-2
cdr3_aa: CASSLRTSGRVGELFF

d_call: -
v_call: TRBV7-9
cdr3_length: 15
clone_size: once
j_call: TRBJ2-6
cdr3_aa: CASSLGISGANVLTF

d_call: -
v_call: TRBV7-5
cdr3_length: 15
clone_size: -
j_call: TRBJ1-4
cdr3_aa: CARSFGGHQNEKLFF

d_call: TRBD2
v_call: TRBV9
cdr3_length: 20
clone_size: -
j_call: TRBJ2-1
cdr3_aa: CASSPVVGGAGSGSYNEQFF

d_call: -
v_call: TRBV30
cdr3_length: 11
clone_size: -
j_call: TRBJ2-7
cdr3_aa: CAWADGDEQYF

d_call: -
v_call: TRBV30
cdr3_length: 14
clone_size: -
j_call: TRBJ1-2
cdr3_aa: CAWSQGAIGYGYTF

d_call: -
v_call: TRBV5-1
cdr3_length: 14
clone_size: -
j_call: TRBJ2-1
cdr3_aa: CASSPLEIVGEQFF

d_call: -
v_call: TRBV5-1
cdr3_length: 15
clone_size: -
j_call: TRBJ2-1
cdr3_aa: CASSPYRVGDNEQFF

d_call: TRBD1
v_call: TRBV4-1
cdr3_length: 18
clone_size: -
j_call: TRBJ2-7
cdr3_aa: CASSQVAGRDRVPLEQYF

d_call: -
v_call: TRBV19
cdr3_length: 13
clone_size: -
j_call: TRBJ2-7
cdr3_aa: CASSIGDGYEQYF